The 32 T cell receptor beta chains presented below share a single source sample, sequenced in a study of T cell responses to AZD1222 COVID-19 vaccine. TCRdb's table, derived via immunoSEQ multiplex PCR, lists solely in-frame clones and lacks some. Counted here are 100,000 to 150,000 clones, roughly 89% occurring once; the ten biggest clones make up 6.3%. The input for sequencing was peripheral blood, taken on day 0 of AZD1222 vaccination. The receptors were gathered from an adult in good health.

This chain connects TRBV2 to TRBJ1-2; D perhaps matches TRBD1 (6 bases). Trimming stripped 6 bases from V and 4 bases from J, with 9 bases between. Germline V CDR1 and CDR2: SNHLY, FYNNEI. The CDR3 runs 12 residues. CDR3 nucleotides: TGTGCCAGCAGAGAGACAGGCTATGGCTACACCTTC. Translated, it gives CASRETGYGYTF.

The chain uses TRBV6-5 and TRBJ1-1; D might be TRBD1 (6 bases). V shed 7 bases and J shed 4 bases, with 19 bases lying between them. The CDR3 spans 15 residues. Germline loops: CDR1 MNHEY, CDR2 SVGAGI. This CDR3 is CASKQQARGATEAFF. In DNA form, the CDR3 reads TGTGCCAGCAAACAACAGGCCCGGGGGGCCACTGAAGCTTTCTTT.

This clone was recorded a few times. In nucleotides, the CDR3 is TGTGCCAGCAGCTACCGGGACAGCAATTCACCCCTCCACTTT. Residues: CASSYRDSNSPLHF. The chain has TRBV5-5 and TRBJ1-6; 7 nucleotides match TRBD1. V trimming: 3 bases; J trimming: 7 bases; junction bases outside the gene matches: 4. Per the germline V gene, CDR1 is SGHKS and CDR2 is YYEKEE (reference sequence). The CDR3 spans 14 residues.

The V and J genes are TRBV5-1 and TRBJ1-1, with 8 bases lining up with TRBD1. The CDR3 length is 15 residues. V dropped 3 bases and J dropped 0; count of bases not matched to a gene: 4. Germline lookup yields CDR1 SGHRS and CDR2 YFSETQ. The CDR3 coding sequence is TGCGCCAGCAGCTCGCGGACAGGGATGAACACTGAAGCTTTCTTT. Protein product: CASSSRTGMNTEAFF.

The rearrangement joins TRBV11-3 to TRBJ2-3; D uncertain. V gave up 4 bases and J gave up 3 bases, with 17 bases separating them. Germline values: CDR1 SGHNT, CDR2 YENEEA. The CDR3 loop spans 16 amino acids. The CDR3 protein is CASSWSGQPGTDTQYF. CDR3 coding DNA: TGTGCCAGCAGCTGGTCGGGTCAACCCGGGACAGATACGCAGTATTTT. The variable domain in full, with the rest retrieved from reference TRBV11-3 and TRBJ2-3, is EAGVVQSPRYKIIEKKQPVAFWCNPISGHNTLYWYLQNLGQGPELLIRYENEEAVDDSQLPKDRFSAERLKGVDSTLKIQPAELGDSAVYLCASSWSGQPGTDTQYFGPGTRLTVL.

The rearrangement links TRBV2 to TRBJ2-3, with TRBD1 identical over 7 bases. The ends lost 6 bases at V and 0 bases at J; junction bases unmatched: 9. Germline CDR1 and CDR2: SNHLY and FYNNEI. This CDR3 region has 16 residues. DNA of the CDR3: TGTGCCAGCAGAGGGATACCGGGACAGAGCACAGATACGCAGTATTTT. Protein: CASRGIPGQSTDTQYF.

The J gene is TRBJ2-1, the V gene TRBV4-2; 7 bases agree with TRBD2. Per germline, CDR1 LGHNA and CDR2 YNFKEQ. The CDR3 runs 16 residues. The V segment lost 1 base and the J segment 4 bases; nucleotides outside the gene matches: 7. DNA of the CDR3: TGTGCCAGCAGCCAAGGGGCGGGAGCCTCTTACAATGAGCAGTTCTTC. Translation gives CASSQGAGASYNEQFF.

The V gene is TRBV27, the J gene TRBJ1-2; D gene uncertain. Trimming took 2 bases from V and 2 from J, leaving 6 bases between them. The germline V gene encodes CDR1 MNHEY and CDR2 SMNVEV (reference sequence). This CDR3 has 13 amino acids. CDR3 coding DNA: TGTGCCAGCAGTTTAAGCCAGAACTATGGCTACACCTTC. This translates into CASSLSQNYGYTF.

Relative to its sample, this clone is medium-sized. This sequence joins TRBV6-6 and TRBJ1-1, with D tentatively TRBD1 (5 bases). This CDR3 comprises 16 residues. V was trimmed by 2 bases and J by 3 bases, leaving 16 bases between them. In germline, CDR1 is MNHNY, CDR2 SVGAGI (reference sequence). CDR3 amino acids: CASSYGGSDSDTEAFF. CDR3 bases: TGTGCCAGCAGTTACGGGGGATCGGATAGCGACACTGAAGCTTTCTTT.

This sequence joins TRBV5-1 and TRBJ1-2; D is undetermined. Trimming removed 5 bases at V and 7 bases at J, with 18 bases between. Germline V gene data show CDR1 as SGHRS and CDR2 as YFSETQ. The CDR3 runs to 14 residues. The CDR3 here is CASRAILQPGGYTF. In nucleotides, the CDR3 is TGCGCCAGCAGGGCCATTCTCCAACCCGGTGGCTACACCTTC.

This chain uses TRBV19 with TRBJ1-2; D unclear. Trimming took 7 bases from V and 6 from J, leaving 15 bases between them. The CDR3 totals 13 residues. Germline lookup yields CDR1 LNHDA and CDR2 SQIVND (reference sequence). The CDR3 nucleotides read TGTGCCAGTACTAGTCGGATGACCGATGGCTACACCTTC. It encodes CASTSRMTDGYTF.

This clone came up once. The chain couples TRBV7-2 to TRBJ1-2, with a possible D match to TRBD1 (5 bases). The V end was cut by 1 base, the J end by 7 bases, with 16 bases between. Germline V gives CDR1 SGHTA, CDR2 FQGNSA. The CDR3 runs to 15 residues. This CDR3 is CASSLGHLIDSGYTF. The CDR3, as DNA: TGTGCCAGCAGCTTAGGTCACCTTATAGACAGTGGCTACACCTTC.

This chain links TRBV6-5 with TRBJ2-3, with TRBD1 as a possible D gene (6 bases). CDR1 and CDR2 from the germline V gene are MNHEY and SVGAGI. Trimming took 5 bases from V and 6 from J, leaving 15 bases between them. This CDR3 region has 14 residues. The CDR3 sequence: CASSKGHSKDTQYF. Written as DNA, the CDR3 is TGTGCCAGCAGTAAGGGACATTCTAAGGATACGCAGTATTTT.

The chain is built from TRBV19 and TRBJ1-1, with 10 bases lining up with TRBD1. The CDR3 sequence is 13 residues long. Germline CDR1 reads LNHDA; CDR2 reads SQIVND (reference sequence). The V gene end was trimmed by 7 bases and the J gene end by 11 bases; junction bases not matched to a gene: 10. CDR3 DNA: TGTGCCAGTAAAAGGGGGACAGGGGAAAGGGCTTTCTTT. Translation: CASKRGTGERAFF.

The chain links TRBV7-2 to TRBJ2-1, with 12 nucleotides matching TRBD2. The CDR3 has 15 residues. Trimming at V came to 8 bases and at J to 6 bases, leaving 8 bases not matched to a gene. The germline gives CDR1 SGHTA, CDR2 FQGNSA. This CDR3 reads CASCYTSGGPNEQFF. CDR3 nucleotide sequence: TGTGCCAGCTGTTATACTAGCGGGGGGCCCAATGAGCAGTTCTTC.

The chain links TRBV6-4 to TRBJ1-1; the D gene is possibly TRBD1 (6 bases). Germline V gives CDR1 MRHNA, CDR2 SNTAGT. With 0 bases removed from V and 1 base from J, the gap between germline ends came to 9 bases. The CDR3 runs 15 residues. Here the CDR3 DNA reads TGTGCCAGCAGTGACTCGGGGGGCCCGAACACTGAAGCTTTCTTT. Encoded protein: CASSDSGGPNTEAFF.

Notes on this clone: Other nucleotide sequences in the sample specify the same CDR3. This chain's CDR3 is CASSYWDSNQPQHF. CDR3 nucleotides: TGTGCCAGCAGTTACTGGGATAGCAATCAGCCCCAGCATTTT. This chain connects TRBV6-2 or TRBV6-3 to TRBJ1-5; D is unclear. Germline CDR1 reads MNHEY; CDR2 reads SVGEGT. The CDR3 loop spans 14 amino acids. V was pared by 1 base and J by 0 bases, with 4 bases between.

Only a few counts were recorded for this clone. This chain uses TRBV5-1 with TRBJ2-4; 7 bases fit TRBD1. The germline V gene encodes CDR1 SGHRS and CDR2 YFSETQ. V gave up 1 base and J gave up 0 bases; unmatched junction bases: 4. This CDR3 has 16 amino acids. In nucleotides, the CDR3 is TGCGCCAGCAGCTTGACGGGACAGATAGCCAAAAACATTCAGTACTTC. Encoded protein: CASSLTGQIAKNIQYF.

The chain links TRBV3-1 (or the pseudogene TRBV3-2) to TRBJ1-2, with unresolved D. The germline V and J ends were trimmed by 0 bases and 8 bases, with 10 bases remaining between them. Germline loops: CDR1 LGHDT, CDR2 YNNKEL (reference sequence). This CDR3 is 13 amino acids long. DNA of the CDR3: TGTGCCAGCAGCCAAGAGAGGTTCTACGGCTACACCTTC. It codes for CASSQERFYGYTF.

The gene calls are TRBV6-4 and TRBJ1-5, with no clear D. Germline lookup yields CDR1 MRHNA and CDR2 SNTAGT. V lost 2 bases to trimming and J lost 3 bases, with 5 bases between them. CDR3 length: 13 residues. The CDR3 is CASSDQINQPQHF. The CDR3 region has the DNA TGTGCCAGCAGTGACCAAATCAATCAGCCCCAGCATTTT.

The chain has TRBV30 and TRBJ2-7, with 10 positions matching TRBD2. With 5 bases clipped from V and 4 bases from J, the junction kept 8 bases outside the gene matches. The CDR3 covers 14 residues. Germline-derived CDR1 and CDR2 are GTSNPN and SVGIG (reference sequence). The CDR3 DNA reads TGTGCCTGGGATAGGGGACTAGCGATTTACGAGCAGTACTTC. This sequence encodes CAWDRGLAIYEQYF.

CDR3 nucleotides: TGCGCCAGCAGCCAAGACACCTCAGAAACTAGCACAGATACGCAGTATTTT. The encoded protein is CASSQDTSETSTDTQYF. This sequence joins TRBV4-1 and TRBJ2-3; D uncertain. V was cut by 0 bases and J by 0 bases, with 13 bases left in between. Germline V gene data show CDR1 as MGHRA and CDR2 as YSYEKL. The CDR3 covers 17 residues.

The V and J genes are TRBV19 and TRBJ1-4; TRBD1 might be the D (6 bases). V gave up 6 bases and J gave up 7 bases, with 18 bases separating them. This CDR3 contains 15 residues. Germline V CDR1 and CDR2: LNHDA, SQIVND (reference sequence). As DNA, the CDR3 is TGTGCCAGTAGCGGACAGACGGGGATGTTTGAAAAACTGTTTTTT. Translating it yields CASSGQTGMFEKLFF. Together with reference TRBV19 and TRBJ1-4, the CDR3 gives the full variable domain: DGGITQSPKYLFRKEGQNVTLSCEQNLNHDAMYWYRQDPGQGLRLIYYSQIVNDFQKGDIAEGYSVSREKKESFPLTVTSAQKNPTAFYLCASSGQTGMFEKLFFGSGTQLSVL.

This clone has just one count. In DNA, the CDR3 is TGTGCCAGCAGTCTGGGACAGCCCTACGAGCAGTACTTC. Translated, it gives CASSLGQPYEQYF. The J gene is TRBJ2-7, the V gene TRBV6-5, with 7 bases that match TRBD1. V lost 5 bases, J lost 2 bases, and 3 bases stayed unmatched. The V gene's germline CDR1 is MNHEY and CDR2 SVGAGI. CDR3 length equals 13 residues.

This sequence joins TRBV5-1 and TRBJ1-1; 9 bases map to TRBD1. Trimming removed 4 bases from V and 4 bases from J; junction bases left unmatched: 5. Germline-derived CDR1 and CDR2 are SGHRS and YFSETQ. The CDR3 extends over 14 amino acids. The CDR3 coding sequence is TGCGCCAGCAGCCCGACAGGGGGAGGCACTGAAGCTTTCTTT. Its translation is CASSPTGGGTEAFF.

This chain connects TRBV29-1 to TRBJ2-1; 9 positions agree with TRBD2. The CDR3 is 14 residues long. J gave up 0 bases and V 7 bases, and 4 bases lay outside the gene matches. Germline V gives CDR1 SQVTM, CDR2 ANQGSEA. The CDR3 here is CSALAGFSYNEQFF. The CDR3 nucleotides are TGCAGCGCCCTAGCGGGGTTCTCCTACAATGAGCAGTTCTTC.

As DNA, the CDR3 is TGCAGCGTTGAGGGGACAGCCAACTATGGCTACACCTTC. This translates into CSVEGTANYGYTF. The chain recombines TRBV29-1 with TRBJ1-2; TRBD1 aligns across 7 bases. This CDR3 contains 13 residues. In germline, CDR1 is SQVTM, CDR2 ANQGSEA. The ends lost 3 bases at V and 2 bases at J; junction bases unmatched: 3.

Here the CDR3 DNA reads TGTGCCAGCAGTTACTCGCGTGGCCGGGAGCGCACTGAAGCTTTCTTT. Translating gives CASSYSRGRERTEAFF. This rearrangement joins TRBV6-5 to TRBJ1-1, with D unclear. Germline V gene data show CDR1 as MNHEY and CDR2 as SVGAGI. Trimming cost V 0 bases and J 4 bases, with 15 bases left between them. CDR3 length equals 16 residues.

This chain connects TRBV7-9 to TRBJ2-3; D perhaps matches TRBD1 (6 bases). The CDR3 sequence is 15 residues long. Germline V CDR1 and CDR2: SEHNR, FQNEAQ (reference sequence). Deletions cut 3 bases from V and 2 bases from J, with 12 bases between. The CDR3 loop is CASSFNQGHTDTQYF. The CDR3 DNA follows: TGTGCCAGCAGCTTTAACCAGGGGCACACAGATACGCAGTATTTT.

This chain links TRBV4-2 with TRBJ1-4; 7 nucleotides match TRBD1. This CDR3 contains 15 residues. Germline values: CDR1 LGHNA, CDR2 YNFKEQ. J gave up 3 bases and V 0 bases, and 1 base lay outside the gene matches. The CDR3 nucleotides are TGTGCCAGCAGCCAAGAAACAGGGGCTAATGAAAAACTGTTTTTT. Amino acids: CASSQETGANEKLFF.

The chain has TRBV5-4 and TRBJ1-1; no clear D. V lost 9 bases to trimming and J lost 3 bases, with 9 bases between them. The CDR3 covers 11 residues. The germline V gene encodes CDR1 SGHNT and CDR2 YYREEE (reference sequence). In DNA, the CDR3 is TGTGCCACCGAAGATTACACTGAAGCTTTCTTT. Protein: CATEDYTEAFF.

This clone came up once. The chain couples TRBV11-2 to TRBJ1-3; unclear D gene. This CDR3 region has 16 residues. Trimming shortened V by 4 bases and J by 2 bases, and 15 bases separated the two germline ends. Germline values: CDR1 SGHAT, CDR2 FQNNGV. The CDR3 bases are TGTGCCAGCAGCTCCCGGGATGGCGGGACTGGAAACACCATATATTTT. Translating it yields CASSSRDGGTGNTIYF.